The 11 T cell receptor beta chains presented below share a single source sample, sequenced in a study of blood T cell repertoires in COVID-19 (dated by TCRdb to about 2020). To prepare the library, the immunoSEQ multiplex PCR assay was applied. TCRdb retrieved this table from immuneACCESS and kept in-frame rearrangements only. Not all clones are present; in checked studies, unresolved V genes account for under half, and no reason is known for the remainder. Present in this sample are just under 20,000 clones, more than 70% of which were seen just once. The ten largest clones represent around 10% of the sample. Material: peripheral blood. The receptors were sampled from a human donor in a cohort sampled during active COVID-19.

The chain combines TRBV14 with TRBJ2-1; D might be TRBD2 (6 bases). Germline V lookup: CDR1 SGHDN, CDR2 FVKESK. The CDR3 consists of 17 residues. Trimming stripped 0 bases from V and 1 base from J, with 13 bases between. The CDR3 DNA is TGTGCCAGCAGCCAAGATAGTGCGGAGGGTTCCTACAATGAGCAGTTCTTC. Protein product: CASSQDSAEGSYNEQFF.

The CDR3 loop reads CASSTTITNYGYTF. The CDR3 DNA reads TGTGCCAGCAGCACCACTATAACTAACTATGGCTACACCTTC. The chain carries TRBV5-4 and TRBJ1-2, with D unclear. Trimming stripped 4 bases from V and 0 bases from J, with 10 bases between. CDR3 length equals 14 residues. Germline assignment: CDR1 SGHNT and CDR2 YYREEE (reference sequence).

V gene TRBV2 combines with J gene TRBJ1-6; a possible D gene is TRBD1 (5 bases). V lost 9 bases, J lost 8 bases, and 11 bases lay in between. Germline loops: CDR1 SNHLY, CDR2 FYNNEI. The CDR3 is made up of 12 amino acids. The CDR3 sequence is CARSRGDSPLHF. For the CDR3, the DNA is TGTGCCAGGTCACGGGGGGATTCACCCCTCCACTTT.

The gene calls are TRBV5-4 and TRBJ2-6; a possible D gene is TRBD1 (5 bases). The CDR3 is 18 residues long. V lost 2 bases and J 1 base, leaving 16 bases between the germline ends. Germline V gives CDR1 SGHNT, CDR2 YYREEE (reference sequence). The CDR3 nucleotides are TGTGCCAGCAGCTTATTAGGGGCCGAATTATCTGGGGCCAACGTCCTGACTTTC. Translating gives CASSLLGAELSGANVLTF.

This clone has a handful of counts. V usage is TRBV30 and J usage is TRBJ2-3, with 13 bases aligning to TRBD2. The CDR3 extends over 14 amino acids. Trimming took 5 bases from V and 4 from J; bases not matched to a gene: 3. CDR1 and CDR2 from the germline V gene are GTSNPN and SVGIG (reference sequence). The CDR3 region has the DNA TGTGCCTGGGGACTAGCGGGGGAGGCAGATACGCAGTATTTT. Residues: CAWGLAGEADTQYF.

This clone was counted a few times. The chain is built from TRBV4-1 and TRBJ1-5; 7 bases match TRBD1. From germline, CDR1 is MGHRA and CDR2 YSYEKL. CDR3 length: 13 amino acids. V gave up 10 bases and J gave up 7 bases; unmatched junction bases: 10. As DNA, the CDR3 is TGCGCCAACATGGGACAGCGAACCCAGCCCCAGCATTTT. Encoded protein: CANMGQRTQPQHF.

The chain joins TRBV7-9 to TRBJ2-5, with D maybe TRBD1 (6 bases). The CDR3 runs 17 residues. Germline values: CDR1 SEHNR, CDR2 FQNEAQ (reference sequence). Trimming took off 6 bases at V and 2 bases at J, with 22 bases between the two ends. The CDR3 loop is CASSFGRGTRIQETQYF. The CDR3 coding sequence is TGTGCCAGCAGTTTCGGAAGGGGGACGAGGATTCAAGAGACCCAGTACTTC.

The chain recombines TRBV5-1 with TRBJ2-3; the D gene is possibly TRBD2 (5 bases). Trimming removed 6 bases from V and 5 bases from J, with 16 bases in between. The CDR3 sequence is 14 residues long. The germline CDR1 and CDR2 sequences are SGHRS and YFSETQ. Written as DNA, the CDR3 is TGCGCCAGCACAAACCGACGTGCGGGAGATACGCAGTATTTT. This encodes CASTNRRAGDTQYF.

In its sample, this clone was seen once. This chain links TRBV20-1 with TRBJ1-2, with 7 positions matching TRBD1. This CDR3 comprises 14 residues. J gave up 0 bases and V 3 bases, and 4 bases lay outside the gene matches. CDR1 DFQATT and CDR2 SNEGSKA come from the germline V gene (reference sequence). This chain's CDR3 is CSASAGTANYGYTF. The DNA of the CDR3 is TGCAGTGCTAGTGCCGGGACAGCTAACTATGGCTACACCTTC.

The chain uses TRBV7-9 and TRBJ1-2, with D perhaps matching TRBD1 (6 bases). In germline, CDR1 is SEHNR, CDR2 FQNEAQ (reference sequence). Trimming removed 1 base at V and 2 bases at J, with 17 bases between. The length of the CDR3 is 17 residues. The CDR3 region is CASSLDVMGAINYGYTF. The CDR3 coding sequence is TGTGCCAGCAGCTTAGATGTGATGGGGGCTATAAACTATGGCTACACCTTC. The full variable domain, with the rest looked up from reference TRBV7-9 and TRBJ1-2, is DTGVSQNPRHKITKRGQNVTFRCDPISEHNRLYWYRQTLGQGPEFLTYFQNEAQLEKSRLLSDRFSAERPKGSFSTLEIQRTEQGDSAMYLCASSLDVMGAINYGYTFGSGTRLTVV.

This clone was recorded a few times. J is TRBJ1-1 and V is TRBV5-1, with D possibly matching TRBD1 (6 bases). Germline V gives CDR1 SGHRS, CDR2 YFSETQ. This CDR3 is 17 amino acids long. V was pared by 0 bases and J by 1 base, with 16 bases between. The CDR3 region is CASSLAPGAERNTEAFF. CDR3 in DNA: TGCGCCAGCAGCTTGGCGCCAGGGGCGGAAAGGAACACTGAAGCTTTCTTT.